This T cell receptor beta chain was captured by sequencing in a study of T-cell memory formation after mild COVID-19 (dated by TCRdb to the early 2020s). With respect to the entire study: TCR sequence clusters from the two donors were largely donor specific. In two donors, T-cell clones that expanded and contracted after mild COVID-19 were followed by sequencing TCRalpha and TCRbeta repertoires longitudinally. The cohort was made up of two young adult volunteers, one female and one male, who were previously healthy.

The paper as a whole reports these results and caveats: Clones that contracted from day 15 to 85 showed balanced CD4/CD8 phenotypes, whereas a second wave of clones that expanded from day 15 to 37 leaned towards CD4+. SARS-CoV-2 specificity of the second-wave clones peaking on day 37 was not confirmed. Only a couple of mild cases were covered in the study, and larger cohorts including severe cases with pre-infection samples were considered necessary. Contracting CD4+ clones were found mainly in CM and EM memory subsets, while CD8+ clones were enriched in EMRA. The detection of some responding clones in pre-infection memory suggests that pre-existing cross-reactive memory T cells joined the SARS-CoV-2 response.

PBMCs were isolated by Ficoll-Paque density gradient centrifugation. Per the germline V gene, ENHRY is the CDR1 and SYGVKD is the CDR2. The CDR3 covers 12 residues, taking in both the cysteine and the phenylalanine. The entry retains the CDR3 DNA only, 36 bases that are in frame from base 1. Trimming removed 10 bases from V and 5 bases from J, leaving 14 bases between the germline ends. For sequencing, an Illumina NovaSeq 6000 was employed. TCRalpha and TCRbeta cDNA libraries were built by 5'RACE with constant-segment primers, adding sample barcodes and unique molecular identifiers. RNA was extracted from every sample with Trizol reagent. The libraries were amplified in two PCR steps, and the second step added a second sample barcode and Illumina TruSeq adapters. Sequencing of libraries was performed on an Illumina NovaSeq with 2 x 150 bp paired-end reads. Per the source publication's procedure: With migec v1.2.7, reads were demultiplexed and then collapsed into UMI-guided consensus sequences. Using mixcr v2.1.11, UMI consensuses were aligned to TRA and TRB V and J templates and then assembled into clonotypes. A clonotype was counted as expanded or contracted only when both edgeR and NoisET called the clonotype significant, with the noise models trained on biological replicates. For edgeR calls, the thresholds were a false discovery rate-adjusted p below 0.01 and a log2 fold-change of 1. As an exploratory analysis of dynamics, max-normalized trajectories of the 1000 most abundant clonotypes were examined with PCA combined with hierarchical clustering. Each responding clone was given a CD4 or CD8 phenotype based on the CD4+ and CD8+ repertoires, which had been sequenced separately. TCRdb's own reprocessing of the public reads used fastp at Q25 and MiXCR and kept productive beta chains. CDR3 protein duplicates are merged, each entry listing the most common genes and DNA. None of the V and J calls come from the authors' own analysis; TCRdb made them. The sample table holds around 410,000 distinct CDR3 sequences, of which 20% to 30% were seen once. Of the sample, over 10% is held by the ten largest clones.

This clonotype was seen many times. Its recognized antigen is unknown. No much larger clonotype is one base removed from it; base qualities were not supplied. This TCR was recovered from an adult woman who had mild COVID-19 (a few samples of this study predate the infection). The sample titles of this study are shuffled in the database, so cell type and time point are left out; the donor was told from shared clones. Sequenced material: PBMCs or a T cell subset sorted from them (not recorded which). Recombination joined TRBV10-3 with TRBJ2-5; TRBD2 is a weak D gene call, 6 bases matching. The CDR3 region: CASRDGGETQYF. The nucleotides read TGTGCCAGCCGGGATGGAGGGGAGACCCAGTACTTC.